This TCR beta chain is drawn from a study of cytomegalovirus exposure and HLA in healthy donors. Notes on the study in general: Associated with cytomegalovirus, according to the listing, were fewer than 200 TCR beta chains. Clusters of TCRs from the first cohort tended to co-occur in the 130 or so validation repertoires (as a later analysis found). The authors confirmed in vitro that three CMV-associated chains were specific for CMV antigens.

CDR1 is SQVTM and CDR2 is ANQGSEA in the germline V gene. This CDR3 spans 13 amino acids. The germline V and J ends were trimmed by 2 bases and 1 base, with 5 bases remaining between them. The assay was immunoSEQ multiplex PCR, and TCRdb's table has in-frame clones only and misses some. The repertoire holds approximately 300,000 clones, with roughly 87% as singletons. About this clone: Its antigen is not identified.

Separate from the approximately 670-subject first cohort, the approximately 120-subject validation cohort was the one that the donors belonged to. The receptor comes from a woman aged 25 to 39 in good health and CMV-seropositive. The chain carries TRBV29-1 and TRBJ2-2; D not certain. The sequenced material came from PBMCs. CDR3 amino acids: CSVELENTGELFF. Written as DNA, the CDR3 is TGCAGCGTTGAACTAGAGAACACCGGGGAGCTGTTTTTT.